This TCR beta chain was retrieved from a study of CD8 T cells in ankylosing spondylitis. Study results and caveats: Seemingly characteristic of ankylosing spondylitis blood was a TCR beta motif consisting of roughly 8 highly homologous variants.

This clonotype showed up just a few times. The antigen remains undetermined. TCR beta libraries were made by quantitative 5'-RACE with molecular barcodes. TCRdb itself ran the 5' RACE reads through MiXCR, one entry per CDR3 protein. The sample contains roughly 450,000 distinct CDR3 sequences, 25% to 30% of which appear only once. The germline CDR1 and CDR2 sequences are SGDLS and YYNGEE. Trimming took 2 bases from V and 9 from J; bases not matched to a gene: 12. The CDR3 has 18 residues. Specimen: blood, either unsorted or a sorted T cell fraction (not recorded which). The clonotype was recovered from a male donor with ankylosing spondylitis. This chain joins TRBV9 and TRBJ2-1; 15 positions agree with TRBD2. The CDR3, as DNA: TGTGCCAGCAGCGTGCCGGGACTAGCGGGAGGAAAGGGGAGTGAGCAGTTCTTC. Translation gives CASSVPGLAGGKGSEQFF.